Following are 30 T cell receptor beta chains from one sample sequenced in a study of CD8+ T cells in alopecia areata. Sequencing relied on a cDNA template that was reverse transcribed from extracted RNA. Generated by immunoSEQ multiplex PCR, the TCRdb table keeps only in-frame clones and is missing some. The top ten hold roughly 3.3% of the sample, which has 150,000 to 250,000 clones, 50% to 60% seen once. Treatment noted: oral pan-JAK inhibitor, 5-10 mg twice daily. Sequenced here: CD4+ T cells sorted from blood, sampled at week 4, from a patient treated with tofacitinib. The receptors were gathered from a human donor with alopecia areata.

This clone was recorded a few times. The CDR3 is CAWSGLGYASTGELFF. CDR3 nucleotides: TGTGCCTGGAGTGGACTAGGCTATGCGAGCACCGGGGAGCTGTTTTTT. The chain carries TRBV30 and TRBJ2-2, with D possibly TRBD2 on 6 matching bases. Trimming took 1 base from V and 4 from J, leaving 16 bases between them. This CDR3 spans 16 amino acids. Germline V gene lookup returns CDR1 GTSNPN and CDR2 SVGIG (reference sequence).

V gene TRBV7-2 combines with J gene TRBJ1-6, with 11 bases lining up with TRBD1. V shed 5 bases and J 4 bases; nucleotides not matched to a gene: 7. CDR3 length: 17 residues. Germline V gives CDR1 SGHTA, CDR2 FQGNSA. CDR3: CASSTRTGGAYNSPLHF. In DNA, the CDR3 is TGTGCCAGCAGCACTCGGACAGGGGGCGCTTATAATTCACCCCTCCACTTT.

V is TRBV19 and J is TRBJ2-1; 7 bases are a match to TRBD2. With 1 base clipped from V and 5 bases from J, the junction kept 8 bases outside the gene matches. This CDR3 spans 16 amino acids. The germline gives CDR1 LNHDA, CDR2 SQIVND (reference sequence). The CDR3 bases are TGTGCCAGTAGTATAGGCCTTGCGGGGAGGGACAATGAGCAGTTCTTC. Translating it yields CASSIGLAGRDNEQFF. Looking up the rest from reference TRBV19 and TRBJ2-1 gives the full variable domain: DGGITQSPKYLFRKEGQNVTLSCEQNLNHDAMYWYRQDPGQGLRLIYYSQIVNDFQKGDIAEGYSVSREKKESFPLTVTSAQKNPTAFYLCASSIGLAGRDNEQFFGPGTRLTVL.

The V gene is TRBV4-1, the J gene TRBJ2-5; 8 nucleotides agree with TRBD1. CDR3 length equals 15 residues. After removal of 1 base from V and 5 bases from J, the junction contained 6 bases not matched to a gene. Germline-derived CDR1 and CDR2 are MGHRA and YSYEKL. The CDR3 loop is CASSQAGQGVETQYF. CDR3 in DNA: TGCGCCAGCAGCCAAGCAGGACAGGGAGTGGAGACCCAGTACTTC.

The DNA for the CDR3 is TGTGCCAGCAGGGAGCGGGACAGGTTGCGGACAGATACGCAGTATTTT. It codes for CASRERDRLRTDTQYF. The chain recombines TRBV11-2 with TRBJ2-3; D is perhaps TRBD1 (8 bases). Germline CDR1 SGHAT, CDR2 FQNNGV. The CDR3 loop spans 16 amino acids. The V and J ends lost 6 bases and 3 bases respectively, with 19 bases between them.

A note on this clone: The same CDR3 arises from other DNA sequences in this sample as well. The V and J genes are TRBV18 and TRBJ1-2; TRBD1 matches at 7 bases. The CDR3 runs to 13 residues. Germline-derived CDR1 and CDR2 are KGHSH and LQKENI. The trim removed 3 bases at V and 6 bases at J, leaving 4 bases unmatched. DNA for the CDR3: TGTGCCAGCTCACCTTCAGGGGGAGATGGCTACACCTTC. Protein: CASSPSGGDGYTF.

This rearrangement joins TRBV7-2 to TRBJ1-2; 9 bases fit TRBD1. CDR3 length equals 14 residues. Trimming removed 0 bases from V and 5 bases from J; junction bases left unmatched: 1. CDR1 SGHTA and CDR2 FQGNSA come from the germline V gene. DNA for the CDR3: TGTGCCAGCAGCTTAGCGGGGACAGGGTATGGCTACACCTTC. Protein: CASSLAGTGYGYTF.

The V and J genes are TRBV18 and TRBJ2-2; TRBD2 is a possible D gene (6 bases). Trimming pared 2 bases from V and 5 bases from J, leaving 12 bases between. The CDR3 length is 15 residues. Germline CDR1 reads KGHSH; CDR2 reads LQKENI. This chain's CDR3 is CASSPGSSATGELFF. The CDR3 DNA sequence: TGTGCCAGCTCACCAGGGTCTAGCGCGACCGGGGAGCTGTTTTTT.

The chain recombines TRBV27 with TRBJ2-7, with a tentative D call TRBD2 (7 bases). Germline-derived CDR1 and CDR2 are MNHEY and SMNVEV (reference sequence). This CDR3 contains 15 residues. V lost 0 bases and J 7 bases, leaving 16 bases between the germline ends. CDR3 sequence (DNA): TGTGCCAGCAGTTTATCGGGCGGGGGCCCCGGGGAGCAGTACTTC. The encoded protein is CASSLSGGGPGEQYF.

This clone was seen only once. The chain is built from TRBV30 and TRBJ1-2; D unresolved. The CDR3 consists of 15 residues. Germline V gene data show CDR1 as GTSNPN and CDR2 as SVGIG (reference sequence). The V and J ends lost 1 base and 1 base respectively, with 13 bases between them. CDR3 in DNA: TGTGCCTGGAGTGCCAGCTTCCTAAGTAACTATGGCTACACCTTC. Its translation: CAWSASFLSNYGYTF. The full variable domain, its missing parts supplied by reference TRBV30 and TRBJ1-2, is SQTIHQWPATLVQPVGSPLSLECTVEGTSNPNLYWYRQAAGRGLQLLFYSVGIGQISSEVPQNLSASRPQDRQFILSSKKLLLSDSGFYLCAWSASFLSNYGYTFGSGTRLTVV.

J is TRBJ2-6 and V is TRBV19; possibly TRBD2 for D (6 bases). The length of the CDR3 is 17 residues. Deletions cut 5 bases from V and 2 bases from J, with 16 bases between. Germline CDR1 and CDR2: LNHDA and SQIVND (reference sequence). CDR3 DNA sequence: TGTGCCAGTAGTCGGGGACTGGTGAAAGCTGGGGCCAACGTCCTGACTTTC. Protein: CASSRGLVKAGANVLTF.

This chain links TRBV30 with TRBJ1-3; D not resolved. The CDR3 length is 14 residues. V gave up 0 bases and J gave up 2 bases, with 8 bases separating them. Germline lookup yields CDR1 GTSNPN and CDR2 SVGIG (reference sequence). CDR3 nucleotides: TGTGCCTGGAGTGTACGGGTCACTGGAAACACCATATATTTT. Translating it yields CAWSVRVTGNTIYF.

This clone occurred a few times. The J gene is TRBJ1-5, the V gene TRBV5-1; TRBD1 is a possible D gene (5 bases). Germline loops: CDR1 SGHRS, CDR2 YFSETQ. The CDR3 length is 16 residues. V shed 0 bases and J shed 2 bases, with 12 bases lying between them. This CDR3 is CASSLGLRDGNQPQHF. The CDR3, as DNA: TGCGCCAGCAGCTTGGGGCTCAGGGACGGCAATCAGCCCCAGCATTTT.

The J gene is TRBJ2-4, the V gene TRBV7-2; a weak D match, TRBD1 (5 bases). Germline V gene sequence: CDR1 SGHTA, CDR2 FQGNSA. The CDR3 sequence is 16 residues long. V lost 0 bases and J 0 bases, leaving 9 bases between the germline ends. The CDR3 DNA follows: TGTGCCAGCAGCTTAGCGGGGCTTCTAGCCAAAAACATTCAGTACTTC. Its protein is CASSLAGLLAKNIQYF. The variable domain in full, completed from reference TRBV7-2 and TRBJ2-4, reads GAGVSQSPSNKVTEKGKDVELRCDPISGHTALYWYRQSLGQGLEFLIYFQGNSAPDKSGLPSDRFSAERTGGSVSTLTIQRTQQEDSAVYLCASSLAGLLAKNIQYFGAGTRLSVL.

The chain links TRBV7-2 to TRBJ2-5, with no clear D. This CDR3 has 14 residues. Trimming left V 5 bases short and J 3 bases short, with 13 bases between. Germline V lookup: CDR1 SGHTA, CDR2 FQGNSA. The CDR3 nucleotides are TGTGCCAGCAGCCCCCCGGACCGCAAAGAGACCCAGTACTTC. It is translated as CASSPPDRKETQYF. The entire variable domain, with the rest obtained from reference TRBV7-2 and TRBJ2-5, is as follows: GAGVSQSPSNKVTEKGKDVELRCDPISGHTALYWYRQSLGQGLEFLIYFQGNSAPDKSGLPSDRFSAERTGGSVSTLTIQRTQQEDSAVYLCASSPPDRKETQYFGPGTRLLVL.

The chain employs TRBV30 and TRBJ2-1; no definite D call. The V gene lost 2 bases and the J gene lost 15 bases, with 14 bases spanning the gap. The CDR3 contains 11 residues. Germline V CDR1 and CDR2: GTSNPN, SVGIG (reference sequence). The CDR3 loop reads CAWSMSGHLFF. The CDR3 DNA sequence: TGTGCCTGGAGTATGTCTGGGCACCTGTTCTTC.

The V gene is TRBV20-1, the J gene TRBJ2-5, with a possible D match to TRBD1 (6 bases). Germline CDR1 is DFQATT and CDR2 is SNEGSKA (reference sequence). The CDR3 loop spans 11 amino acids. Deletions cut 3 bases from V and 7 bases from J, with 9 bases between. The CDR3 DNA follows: TGCAGTGCTAGGGGGGCCGCGACCCAGTACTTC. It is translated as CSARGAATQYF.

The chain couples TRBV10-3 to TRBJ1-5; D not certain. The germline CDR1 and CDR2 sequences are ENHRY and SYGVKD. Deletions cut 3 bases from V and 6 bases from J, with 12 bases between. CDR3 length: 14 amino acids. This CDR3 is CAISDGDLGQPQHF. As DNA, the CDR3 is TGTGCCATCAGTGACGGGGATTTGGGTCAGCCCCAGCATTTT.

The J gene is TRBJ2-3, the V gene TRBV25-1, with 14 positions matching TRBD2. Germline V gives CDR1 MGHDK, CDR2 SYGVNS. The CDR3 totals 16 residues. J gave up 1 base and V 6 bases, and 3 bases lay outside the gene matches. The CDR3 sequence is CASRRTSGGRTDTQYF. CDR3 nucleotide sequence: TGTGCCAGCAGACGGACTAGCGGGGGGCGCACAGATACGCAGTATTTT. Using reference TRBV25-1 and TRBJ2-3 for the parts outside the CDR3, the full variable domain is EADIYQTPRYLVIGTGKKITLECSQTMGHDKMYWYQQDPGMELHLIHYSYGVNSTEKGDLSSESTVSRIRTEHFPLTLESARPSHTSQYLCASRRTSGGRTDTQYFGPGTRLTVL.

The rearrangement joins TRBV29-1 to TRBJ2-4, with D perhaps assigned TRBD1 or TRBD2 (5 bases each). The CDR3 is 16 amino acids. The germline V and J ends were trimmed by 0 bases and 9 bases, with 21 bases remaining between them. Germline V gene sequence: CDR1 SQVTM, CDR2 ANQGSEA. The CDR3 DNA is TGCAGCGTTGAAGATCTTGTGGGGTTCGCTGGGACCATTCAGTACTTC. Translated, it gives CSVEDLVGFAGTIQYF.

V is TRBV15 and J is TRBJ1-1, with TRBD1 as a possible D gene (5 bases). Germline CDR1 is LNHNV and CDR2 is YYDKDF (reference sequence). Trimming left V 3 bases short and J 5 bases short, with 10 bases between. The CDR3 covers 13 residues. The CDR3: CATSSRGGTEAFF. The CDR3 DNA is TGTGCCACCAGCAGCCGGGGGGGGACTGAAGCTTTCTTT. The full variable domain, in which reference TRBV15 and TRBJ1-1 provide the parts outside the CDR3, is DAMVIQNPRYQVTQFGKPVTLSCSQTLNHNVMYWYQQKSSQAPKLLFHYYDKDFNNEADTPDNFQSRRPNTSFCFLDIRSPGLGDTAMYLCATSSRGGTEAFFGQGTRLTVV.

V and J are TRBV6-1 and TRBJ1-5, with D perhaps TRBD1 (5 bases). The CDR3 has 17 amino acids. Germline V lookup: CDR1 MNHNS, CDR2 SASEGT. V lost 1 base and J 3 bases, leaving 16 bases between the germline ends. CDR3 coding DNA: TGTGCCAGCAGTGAAGGAAGACAGAGGAGAGTCAATCAGCCCCAGCATTTT. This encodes CASSEGRQRRVNQPQHF.

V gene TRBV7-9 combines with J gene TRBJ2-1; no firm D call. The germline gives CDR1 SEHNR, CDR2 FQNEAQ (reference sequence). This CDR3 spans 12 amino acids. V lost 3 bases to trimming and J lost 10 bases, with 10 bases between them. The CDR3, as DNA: TGTGCCAGCAGCTTTTTTTCGCAGGAGCAGTTCTTC. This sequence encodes CASSFFSQEQFF. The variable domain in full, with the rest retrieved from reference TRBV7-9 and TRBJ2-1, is DTGVSQNPRHKITKRGQNVTFRCDPISEHNRLYWYRQTLGQGPEFLTYFQNEAQLEKSRLLSDRFSAERPKGSFSTLEIQRTEQGDSAMYLCASSFFSQEQFFGPGTRLTVL.

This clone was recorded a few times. Written as DNA, the CDR3 is TGTGCCATCAAGGCAGGGGAAGGTGAAAAACTGTTTTTT. As protein: CAIKAGEGEKLFF. The gene calls are TRBV10-3 and TRBJ1-4, with TRBD1 as a possible D gene (6 bases). The length of the CDR3 is 13 residues. Germline-derived CDR1 and CDR2 are ENHRY and SYGVKD. Trimming took off 7 bases at V and 7 bases at J, with 13 bases between the two ends.

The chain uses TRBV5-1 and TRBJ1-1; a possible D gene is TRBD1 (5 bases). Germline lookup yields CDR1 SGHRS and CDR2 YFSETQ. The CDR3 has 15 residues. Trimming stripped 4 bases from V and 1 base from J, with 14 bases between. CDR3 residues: CASSPLMGGNTEAFF. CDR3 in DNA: TGCGCCAGCAGCCCGTTGATGGGGGGGAACACTGAAGCTTTCTTT.

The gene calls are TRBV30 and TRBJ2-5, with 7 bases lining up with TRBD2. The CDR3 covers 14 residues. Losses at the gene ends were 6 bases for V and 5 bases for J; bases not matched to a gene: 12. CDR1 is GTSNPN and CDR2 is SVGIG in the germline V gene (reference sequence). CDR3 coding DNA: TGTGCCTGTAGAAGCGGGGCCCTGGGGGAGACCCAGTACTTC. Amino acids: CACRSGALGETQYF.

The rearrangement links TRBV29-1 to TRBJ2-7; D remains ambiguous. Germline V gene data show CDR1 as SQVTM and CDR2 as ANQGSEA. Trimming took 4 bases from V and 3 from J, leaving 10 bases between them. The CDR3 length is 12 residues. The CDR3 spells CSVVSIGYEQYF. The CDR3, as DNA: TGCAGCGTTGTATCCATCGGCTACGAGCAGTACTTC.

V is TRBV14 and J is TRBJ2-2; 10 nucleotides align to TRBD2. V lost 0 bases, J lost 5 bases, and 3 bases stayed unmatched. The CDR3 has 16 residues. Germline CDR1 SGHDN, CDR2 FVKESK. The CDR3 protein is CASSQDKLAGTGELFF. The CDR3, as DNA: TGTGCCAGCAGCCAAGATAAACTAGCGGGGACCGGGGAGCTGTTTTTT. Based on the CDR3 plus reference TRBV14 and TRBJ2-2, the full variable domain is EAGVTQFPSHSVIEKGQTVTLRCDPISGHDNLYWYRRVMGKEIKFLLHFVKESKQDESGMPNNRFLAERTGGTYSTLKVQPAELEDSGVYFCASSQDKLAGTGELFFGEGSRLTVL.

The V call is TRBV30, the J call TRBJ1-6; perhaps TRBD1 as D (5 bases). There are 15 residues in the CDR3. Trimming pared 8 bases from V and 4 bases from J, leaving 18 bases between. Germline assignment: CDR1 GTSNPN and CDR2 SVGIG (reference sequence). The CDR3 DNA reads TGTGCCCTCTGGGTAGGGGACTCATATAATTCACCCCTCCACTTT. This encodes CALWVGDSYNSPLHF.

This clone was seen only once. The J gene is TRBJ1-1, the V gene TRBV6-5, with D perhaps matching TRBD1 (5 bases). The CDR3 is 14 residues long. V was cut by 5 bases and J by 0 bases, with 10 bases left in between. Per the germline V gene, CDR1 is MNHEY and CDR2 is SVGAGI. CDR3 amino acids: CASSVPGMNTEAFF. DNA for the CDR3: TGTGCCAGCAGTGTCCCAGGGATGAACACTGAAGCTTTCTTT.